Below are 24 T cell receptor beta chains sequenced from a single sample in a study of cytomegalovirus exposure and HLA in healthy donors. This table comes from immunoSEQ multiplex PCR, and its TCRdb copy is limited to in-frame clones, with some not included. This repertoire shows about 270,000 clones, approximately 86% found once; its top ten account for around 1%. The sequencing input was PBMCs. These receptors were obtained from a young woman in good health and CMV-seronegative.

The CDR3 sequence: CASSTQRDSSRYGYTF. The CDR3 DNA reads TGTGCCAGCAGTACCCAACGGGACAGCTCCCGTTATGGCTACACCTTC. The V gene is TRBV2, the J gene TRBJ1-2; 7 bases are a match to TRBD1. The CDR3 runs 16 residues. CDR1 is SNHLY, CDR2 FYNNEI, per germline. The trim removed 5 bases at V and 5 bases at J, leaving 14 bases unmatched.

The V and J genes are TRBV4-3 and TRBJ2-2; 8 bases align to TRBD1. Germline V gene data show CDR1 as LGHNA and CDR2 as YSLEER. The CDR3 runs 17 residues. With 3 bases clipped from V and 6 bases from J, the junction kept 12 bases outside the gene matches. CDR3 region: CASSHNVPGQVAGELFF. CDR3 DNA: TGCGCCAGCAGCCACAACGTGCCGGGACAGGTCGCCGGGGAGCTGTTTTTT.

The J gene is TRBJ2-7, the V gene TRBV7-9, with TRBD2 matching 10 bases. The ends lost 5 bases at V and 0 bases at J; junction bases unmatched: 4. CDR1 is SEHNR, CDR2 FQNEAQ, per germline (reference sequence). The CDR3 loop spans 15 amino acids. The CDR3 here is CASSPGTSASYEQYF. CDR3 DNA sequence: TGTGCCAGCAGCCCAGGGACTAGCGCCTCCTACGAGCAGTACTTC.

This clone was observed a single time. The V and J genes are TRBV30 and TRBJ1-2, with D uncertain. The germline V gene has CDR1 GTSNPN and CDR2 SVGIG (reference sequence). Trimming removed 1 base from V and 0 bases from J, with 3 bases in between. This CDR3 has 12 amino acids. The CDR3 reads CAWSDSNYGYTF. CDR3 nucleotides: TGTGCCTGGAGTGACTCTAACTATGGCTACACCTTC.

This clone was seen just once. The chain is built from TRBV5-6 and TRBJ2-7; 15 bases fit TRBD2. With V trimmed by 4 bases and J by 6 bases, 11 bases remained unmatched. This CDR3 has 17 amino acids. Germline CDR1 is SGHDT and CDR2 is YYEEEE. DNA of the CDR3: TGTGCCAGCAGCCAAGACGGACTAGCGGGAGGGCCGGGCGAGCAGTACTTC. Amino acid sequence: CASSQDGLAGGPGEQYF.

The rearrangement links TRBV28 to TRBJ2-7; 10 nucleotides match TRBD1. Losses at the gene ends were 6 bases for V and 3 bases for J; bases not matched to a gene: 8. The CDR3 has 15 residues. CDR1 and CDR2 (germline): MDHEN, SYDVKM. Written as DNA, the CDR3 is TGTGCCAGCAGGGTCGGGACAGGGGATGGCTACGAGCAGTACTTC. Encoded protein: CASRVGTGDGYEQYF.

The sample holds a few counts of this clone. The CDR3 DNA sequence: TGTGCCAGCAGTGCCCAGACAGGGATTGGTTATGGCTACACCTTC. It encodes CASSAQTGIGYGYTF. This sequence joins TRBV2 and TRBJ1-2; TRBD1 agrees at 7 bases. The CDR3 is made up of 15 amino acids. Germline CDR1 SNHLY, CDR2 FYNNEI. V was pared by 4 bases and J by 5 bases, with 10 bases of the junction left unmatched.

V and J are TRBV2 and TRBJ2-1; D might be TRBD1 (5 bases). This CDR3 region has 13 residues. Germline CDR1 and CDR2: SNHLY and FYNNEI. Trimming shortened V by 7 bases and J by 6 bases, and 13 bases separated the two germline ends. DNA of the CDR3: TGTGCCAGCAACATACAAGGGGTCAATGAGCAGTTCTTC. Amino acid sequence: CASNIQGVNEQFF.

The chain employs TRBV5-1 and TRBJ2-1, with D possibly matching TRBD1 (6 bases). Trimming pared 3 bases from V and 6 bases from J, leaving 10 bases between. There are 13 residues in the CDR3. Germline-derived CDR1 and CDR2 are SGHRS and YFSETQ. DNA of the CDR3: TGCGCCAGCAGCTGGGACACTCCCAATGAGCAGTTCTTC. This gives the protein CASSWDTPNEQFF.

Only one count was recorded for this clone. The rearrangement uses TRBV5-1 and TRBJ2-5; weak D call: TRBD2 (5 bases). This CDR3 has 16 amino acids. V was cut by 0 bases and J by 4 bases, with 16 bases left in between. Germline CDR1 SGHRS, CDR2 YFSETQ. CDR3 amino acids: CASSLAGWEQRETQYF. In DNA form, the CDR3 reads TGCGCCAGCAGCTTGGCCGGGTGGGAGCAGAGAGAGACCCAGTACTTC. Supplemented by reference TRBV5-1 and TRBJ2-5, the full variable domain reads KAGVTQTPRYLIKTRGQQVTLSCSPISGHRSVSWYQQTPGQGLQFLFEYFSETQRNKGNFPGRFSGRQFSNSRSEMNVSTLELGDSALYLCASSLAGWEQRETQYFGPGTRLLVL.

Of note for this clone: The junction shows a germline mismatch at one end, possibly a read error. The V and J genes are TRBV7-7 and TRBJ2-5, with D possibly being TRBD2 (5 bases). The CDR3 contains 12 residues. Per germline, CDR1 SSHAT and CDR2 FNYEAQ (reference sequence). In DNA form, the CDR3 reads TGTGCTAGCAGCTTAGGGAGTGAGACCCAGTACTTC. Residues: CASSLGSETQYF.

The V and J genes are TRBV5-1 and TRBJ2-1; D may be TRBD2 (6 bases). Trimming cost V 6 bases and J 0 bases, with 10 bases left between them. CDR3 length: 14 residues. Per germline, CDR1 SGHRS and CDR2 YFSETQ. The CDR3 sequence: CASIAGSSYNEQFF. As DNA, the CDR3 is TGCGCCAGCATTGCGGGGAGCTCCTACAATGAGCAGTTCTTC.

V and J are TRBV4-2 and TRBJ1-5; tentatively, D is TRBD1 (6 bases). CDR3 length: 16 amino acids. Germline V gene data show CDR1 as LGHNA and CDR2 as YNFKEQ. V shed 0 bases and J shed 5 bases, with 14 bases lying between them. DNA of the CDR3: TGTGCCAGCAGCCAAGATCGGGTACAGGGTTATCAGCCCCAGCATTTT. It codes for CASSQDRVQGYQPQHF.

This chain connects TRBV6-1 to TRBJ1-2; D ambiguous. The CDR3 runs 11 residues. Trimming removed 5 bases from V and 6 bases from J, with 7 bases in between. The V gene's germline CDR1 is MNHNS and CDR2 SASEGT. CDR3 region: CASSYSNGYTF. The CDR3 DNA is TGTGCCAGCAGTTATAGTAATGGCTACACCTTC.

J is TRBJ2-2 and V is TRBV7-9; 8 bases are a match to TRBD2. Per the germline V gene, CDR1 is SEHNR and CDR2 is FQNEAQ (reference sequence). This CDR3 region has 17 residues. V was pared by 2 bases and J by 0 bases, with 5 bases of the junction left unmatched. CDR3 loop: CASSLPGGAPNTGELFF. The CDR3 nucleotides read TGTGCCAGCAGCTTACCGGGAGGGGCCCCGAACACCGGGGAGCTGTTTTTT.

The chain couples TRBV18 to TRBJ2-5; D is unresolved. V lost 2 bases and J 0 bases, leaving 13 bases between the germline ends. From germline, CDR1 is KGHSH and CDR2 LQKENI. This CDR3 contains 16 residues. In DNA form, the CDR3 reads TGTGCCAGCTCACCATATTCAGACACCAACCAAGAGACCCAGTACTTC. Translation: CASSPYSDTNQETQYF.

This clone was counted ten times or more. The V and J genes are TRBV7-9 and TRBJ2-5, with a weak D call TRBD1 (5 bases). The CDR3 spans 13 residues. CDR1 SEHNR and CDR2 FQNEAQ come from the germline V gene (reference sequence). V lost 4 bases and J 4 bases, leaving 10 bases between the germline ends. CDR3 nucleotides: TGTGCCAGCAGCTCCATGGGGCCAGAGACCCAGTACTTC. This codes for CASSSMGPETQYF. The full variable domain, completed using reference TRBV7-9 and TRBJ2-5, is DTGVSQNPRHKITKRGQNVTFRCDPISEHNRLYWYRQTLGQGPEFLTYFQNEAQLEKSRLLSDRFSAERPKGSFSTLEIQRTEQGDSAMYLCASSSMGPETQYFGPGTRLLVL.

The CDR3 DNA reads as TGTGCCAATTTGGGGGGACTCCAGGACGGCGGCTACACCTTC. Translation: CANLGGLQDGGYTF. The gene calls are TRBV2 and TRBJ1-2, with D maybe TRBD1 (5 bases). The V gene lost 10 bases and the J gene lost 8 bases, with 23 bases spanning the gap. Germline V gene lookup returns CDR1 SNHLY and CDR2 FYNNEI. This CDR3 contains 14 residues.

This clone was recorded a few times. The rearrangement links TRBV6-1 to TRBJ1-2; D ambiguous. The CDR3 runs to 12 residues. Germline CDR1 and CDR2: MNHNS and SASEGT. Trimming took 8 bases from V and 8 from J, leaving 15 bases between them. The CDR3 DNA reads as TGTGCCAGCGCCTGGCTTGGAGGAGGCTACACCTTC. It codes for CASAWLGGGYTF.

The chain uses TRBV29-1 and TRBJ2-2, with 7 bases matching TRBD1. Trimming removed 3 bases from V and 0 bases from J; junction bases left unmatched: 1. This CDR3 contains 14 residues. Germline V gene sequence: CDR1 SQVTM, CDR2 ANQGSEA. CDR3 amino acids: CSVEGQTNTGELFF. In DNA, the CDR3 is TGCAGCGTTGAGGGACAGACGAACACCGGGGAGCTGTTTTTT.

This clone was detected once. The chain is built from TRBV6-5 and TRBJ2-7; 9 nucleotides line up with TRBD2. The CDR3 spans 15 residues. Germline CDR1 reads MNHEY; CDR2 reads SVGAGI. V was clipped by 6 bases and J by 4 bases; unmatched bases: 10. This CDR3 is CASSGGLAGLYEQYF. In nucleotides, the CDR3 is TGTGCCAGCAGCGGGGGGCTAGCGGGACTATACGAGCAGTACTTC.

J is TRBJ1-5 and V is TRBV9; D unresolved. Germline CDR1 and CDR2: SGDLS and YYNGEE. The ends were cut back, 4 bases at V and 2 bases at J, with 13 bases in the middle. The CDR3 runs to 15 residues. CDR3 amino acids: CASSLEGFGNQPQHF. CDR3 coding DNA: TGTGCCAGCAGCTTGGAGGGTTTCGGCAATCAGCCCCAGCATTTT.

V usage is TRBV10-1 and J usage is TRBJ1-5; 8 bases align to TRBD1. The CDR3 totals 19 residues. Germline CDR1 is WNHNN and CDR2 is SYGVQD (reference sequence). V lost 2 bases and J lost 0; bases outside the gene matches: 12. The CDR3 coding sequence is TGCGCCAGCAGTGAGATTCACTCCGGGACAGGTGATAGCAATCAGCCCCAGCATTTT. Translating gives CASSEIHSGTGDSNQPQHF.

The rearrangement links TRBV18 to TRBJ1-2, with a weak D call TRBD1 (5 bases). The germline V and J ends were trimmed by 3 bases and 6 bases, with 5 bases remaining between them. The germline V gene has CDR1 KGHSH and CDR2 LQKENI. CDR3 length: 11 amino acids. The CDR3 region is CASSPTDGYTF. The CDR3 DNA follows: TGTGCCAGCTCACCGACAGATGGCTACACCTTC.